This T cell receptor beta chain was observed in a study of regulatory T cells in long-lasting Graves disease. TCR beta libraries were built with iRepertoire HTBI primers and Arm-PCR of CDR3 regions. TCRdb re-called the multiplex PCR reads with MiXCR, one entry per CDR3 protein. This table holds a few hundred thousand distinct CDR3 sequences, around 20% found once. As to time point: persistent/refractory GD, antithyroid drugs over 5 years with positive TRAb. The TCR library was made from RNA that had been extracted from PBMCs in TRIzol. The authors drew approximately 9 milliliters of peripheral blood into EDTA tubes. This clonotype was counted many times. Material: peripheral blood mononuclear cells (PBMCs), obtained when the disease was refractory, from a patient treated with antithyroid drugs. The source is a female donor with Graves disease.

This chain's CDR3 is CASSRDRKNIQYF. For the CDR3, the DNA is TGTGCCAGCAGTCGGGACAGAAAAAACATTCAGTACTTC. The V call is TRBV2, the J call TRBJ2-4, with 7 bases fitting TRBD1. The CDR3 consists of 13 residues. V shed 5 bases, J shed 4 bases, and the junction held 2 bases outside the gene matches. CDR1 is SNHLY, CDR2 FYNNEI, per germline.